The next 5 T cell receptor beta chains were all read from a single sample in a study of cytomegalovirus exposure and HLA in healthy donors. Both 60 Vbeta primers and 13 Jbeta primers went into the PCR. Here immunoSEQ multiplex PCR was the method, and the copy in TCRdb shows in-frame clones only, minus some. The sample carries 95,000 to 150,000 clones, around 72% recorded once. The sample was PBMCs. Receptor source: a woman aged 45-60 years in good health and CMV-seropositive.

The chain couples TRBV6-6 to TRBJ2-7, with D perhaps matching TRBD1 (6 bases). With 10 bases removed from V and 4 bases from J, the gap between germline ends came to 14 bases. Per germline, CDR1 MNHNY and CDR2 SVGAGI (reference sequence). CDR3 size: 12 residues. CDR3 in DNA: TGTGCCATTAAGGACAGTCGATACGAGCAGTACTTC. Translation gives CAIKDSRYEQYF.

This clone was seen a handful of times. The rearrangement uses TRBV7-2 and TRBJ2-3; the D gene is possibly TRBD2 (5 bases). Trimming cost V 11 bases and J 1 base, with 16 bases left between them. Germline values: CDR1 SGHTA, CDR2 FQGNSA. The CDR3 runs 14 residues. The CDR3 loop is CACRRGYGTDTQYF. CDR3 nucleotides: TGTGCCTGCCGGCGCGGGTATGGCACAGATACGCAGTATTTT.

This clone was counted once. The chain couples TRBV18 to TRBJ2-2; 12 nucleotides match TRBD2. The V gene's germline CDR1 is KGHSH and CDR2 LQKENI. This CDR3 has 16 amino acids. After removal of 3 bases from V and 7 bases from J, the junction contained 6 bases not matched to a gene. DNA of the CDR3: TGTGCCAGCTCACCGAGACTAGCGGGAGTCGGCGGGGAGCTGTTTTTT. Protein: CASSPRLAGVGGELFF.

The chain joins TRBV10-3 to TRBJ2-5; 11 bases align to TRBD2. The CDR3 totals 16 residues. Germline V gives CDR1 ENHRY, CDR2 SYGVKD. Unmatched junction bases numbered 4, after V lost 2 bases and J lost 2 bases. CDR3 in DNA: TGTGCCATCAGTGAGGGCGTAGCGGGGGGGCAAGAGACCCAGTACTTC. It encodes CAISEGVAGGQETQYF.

The V gene is TRBV9, the J gene TRBJ2-2, with TRBD1 matching over 8 bases. The CDR3 loop spans 17 amino acids. The J segment lost 1 base and the V segment lost 0 bases, leaving 5 bases of the junction unmatched. Germline V lookup: CDR1 SGDLS, CDR2 YYNGEE. The CDR3, as DNA: TGTGCCAGCAGCGTAGCTACGGGACAGGTGAACACCGGGGAGCTGTTTTTT. Translated: CASSVATGQVNTGELFF. Full variable domain (remainder filled in from reference TRBV9 and TRBJ2-2): DSGVTQTPKHLITATGQRVTLRCSPRSGDLSVYWYQQSLDQGLQFLIQYYNGEERAKGNILERFSAQQFPDLHSELNLSSLELGDSALYFCASSVATGQVNTGELFFGEGSRLTVL.